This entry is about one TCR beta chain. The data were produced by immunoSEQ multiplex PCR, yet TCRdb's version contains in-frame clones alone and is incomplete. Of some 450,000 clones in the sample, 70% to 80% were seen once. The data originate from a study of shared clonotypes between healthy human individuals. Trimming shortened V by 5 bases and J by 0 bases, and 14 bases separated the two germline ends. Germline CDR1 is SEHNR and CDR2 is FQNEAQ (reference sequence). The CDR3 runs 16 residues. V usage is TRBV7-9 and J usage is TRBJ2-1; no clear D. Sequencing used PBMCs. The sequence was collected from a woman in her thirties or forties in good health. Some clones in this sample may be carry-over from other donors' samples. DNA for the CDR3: TGTGCCAGCAGCCCCCTCTTCAGTGCCTCCTACAATGAGCAGTTCTTC. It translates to CASSPLFSASYNEQFF.